This T cell receptor beta chain was recorded in a study of blood T cells in healthy people across ages. This clonotype was seen only a few times. The antigen remains unidentified. Combining a sample-barcoded 5' primer with a J-beta primer mix, a second PCR ran for about 7 to 11 cycles. TCRdb re-analysed the 5' RACE reads in MiXCR, keeping a single row per CDR3 protein. The sample consists of some 1,800,000 distinct CDR3 sequences, 39% of them appearing once. General study points: Naive and antigen-experienced cells could not be conclusively compared, given unsorted PBMCs. Older age coincided with a roughly linear decline in TCR beta diversity per million T cells.

The sequenced sample was blood. The TCR was taken from a human donor in good health.

The DNA for the CDR3 is TGCAGCGGGGGCGACAGGGGAGGAGATGGCTACACCTTC. This sequence encodes CSGGDRGGDGYTF. The genes are TRBV29-1 and TRBJ1-2, with TRBD1 matching over 8 bases. CDR3 size: 13 residues. The V segment lost 7 bases and the J segment 6 bases; nucleotides outside the gene matches: 10. Germline-derived CDR1 and CDR2 are SQVTM and ANQGSEA.